The source of this T cell receptor (beta chain) is a study of OX40 agonist ivuxolimab in advanced cancers. Across the study: Cancers in dose escalation were hepatocellular, melanoma, renal cell and head and neck.

Sequencing used immunoSEQ multiplex PCR; TCRdb keeps in-frame clones, though not all of them. The sample records 35,000 to 40,000 clones, 80% to 95% being singletons. This CDR3 spans 16 amino acids. Germline CDR1 is SGHVS and CDR2 is FQNEAQ. The germline V and J ends were trimmed by 5 bases and 1 base, with 15 bases remaining between them. Notes on the study in general: Researchers report that CD8+ T cells had, on average, more expanded clones than CD4+. The antigen specificity of the peripheral T cells (those that were expanded) was not determined.

This clone was recorded only once. The antigen remains unidentified. The sequence was collected from an adult with an advanced solid tumor such as melanoma, head and neck, liver or kidney cancer. V and J are TRBV7-8 and TRBJ1-5; TRBD1 is a possible D gene (6 bases). Sample: CD4+ or CD8+ T cells sorted from blood, taken in a trial of the OX40 agonist ivuxolimab. Written as DNA, the CDR3 is TGTGCCAGCAGCGATTGGACAGCCGGGAGCAATCAGCCCCAGCATTTT. Residues: CASSDWTAGSNQPQHF. Full variable domain (outside the CDR3, taken from reference TRBV7-8 and TRBJ1-5): GAGVSQSPRYKVAKRGQDVALRCDPISGHVSLFWYQQALGQGPEFLTYFQNEAQLDKSGLPSDRFFAERPEGSVSTLKIQRTQQEDSAVYLCASSDWTAGSNQPQHFGDGTRLSIL.